This T cell receptor beta chain was recovered during a study of T cell responses to AZD1222 COVID-19 vaccine. The wider study: Second doses at about 4 or about 12 weeks were pooled. Study-level findings and limits: A mostly white British donor set with more females was recruited, and clonal diversity was possibly underestimated.

The CDR3 is 17 residues long. CDR1 MGHRA and CDR2 YSYEKL come from the germline V gene. The V gene end was trimmed by 2 bases and the J gene end by 2 bases; junction bases not matched to a gene: 9. Data came from immunoSEQ multiplex PCR; TCRdb stores just in-frame clones and leaves some out. The table shows more than 150,000 clones, with 85% to 95% occurring only once. On this clone itself: The antigen is unknown.

The chain couples TRBV4-1 to TRBJ2-3, with 8 bases that match TRBD2. Sequencing used peripheral blood, obtained on day 0 of AZD1222 vaccination. The TCR was taken from an adult in good health. The CDR3 sequence: CASSQTGAGGPTDTQYF. In DNA form, the CDR3 reads TGCGCCAGCAGCCAAACGGGGGCGGGGGGCCCCACAGATACGCAGTATTTT.